This T cell receptor (beta chain) is drawn from a study of T-cell memory formation after mild COVID-19. Remarks on this clonotype: Antigen specificity is unknown.

Study results and limitations: Clones that contracted from day 15 to 85 had balanced CD4/CD8; later expanders were CD4+ biased. CD4+ contracting clones were mainly CM and EM; CD8+ ones, EMRA.

Employing constant-segment primers, 5'RACE generated TCR alpha and TCR beta cDNA libraries bearing sample barcodes and UMIs. TCRdb reprocessed the 5' RACE reads via MiXCR and lists one record per CDR3 protein. The table lists 400,000 to 500,000 distinct CDR3 sequences, approximately 20% of them singletons. V lost 3 bases, J lost 2 bases, and 11 bases lay in between. The length of the CDR3 is 14 residues. Germline assignment: CDR1 KGHSH and CDR2 LQKENI. Material for sequencing was PBMCs or a T cell subset sorted from them (not recorded which). The sequence came from an adult woman who had mild COVID-19 (a few samples of this study predate the infection). Cell type and time point are not known. The V gene is TRBV18, the J gene TRBJ2-7; either TRBD1 or TRBD2 may supply D (5 bases each). The CDR3 bases are TGTGCCAGCTCACCCCGGGGCGCAGCCTACGAGCAGTACTTC. Translated, it gives CASSPRGAAYEQYF.